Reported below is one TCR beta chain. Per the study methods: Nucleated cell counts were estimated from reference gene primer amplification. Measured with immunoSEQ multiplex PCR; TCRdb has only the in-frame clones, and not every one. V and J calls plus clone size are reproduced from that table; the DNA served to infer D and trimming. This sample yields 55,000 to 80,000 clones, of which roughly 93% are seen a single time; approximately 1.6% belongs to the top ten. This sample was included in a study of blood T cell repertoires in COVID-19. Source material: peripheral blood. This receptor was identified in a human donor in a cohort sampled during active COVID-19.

This CDR3 reads CASSPDRGYRNTEAFF. The CDR3 nucleotides read TGCGCCAGCAGCCCGGACAGGGGGTACAGGAACACTGAAGCTTTCTTT. The V call is TRBV4-3, the J call TRBJ1-1, with 10 bases lining up with TRBD1. The J segment lost 1 base and the V segment lost 4 bases, leaving 6 bases of the junction unmatched. The CDR3 is made up of 16 amino acids. CDR1 LGHNA and CDR2 YSLEER come from the germline V gene.